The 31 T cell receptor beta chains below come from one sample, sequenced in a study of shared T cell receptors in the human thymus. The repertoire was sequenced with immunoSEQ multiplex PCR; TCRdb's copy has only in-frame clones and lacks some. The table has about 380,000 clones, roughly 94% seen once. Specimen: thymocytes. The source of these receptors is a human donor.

The CDR3 here is CSVEHPGRLVKTQYF. The CDR3 nucleotides are TGCAGCGTCGAACACCCCGGACGGTTGGTGAAGACCCAGTACTTC. The rearrangement uses TRBV29-1 and TRBJ2-5; no firm D call. The CDR3 is 15 amino acids. Trimming cost V 6 bases and J 6 bases, with 23 bases left between them. Germline V gene lookup returns CDR1 SQVTM and CDR2 ANQGSEA.

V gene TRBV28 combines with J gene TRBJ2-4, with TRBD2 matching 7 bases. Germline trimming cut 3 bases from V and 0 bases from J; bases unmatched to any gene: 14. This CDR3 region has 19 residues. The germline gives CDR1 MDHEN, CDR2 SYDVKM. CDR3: CASSFPGLGITLAKNIQYF. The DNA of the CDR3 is TGTGCCAGCAGTTTTCCCGGACTAGGCATTACACTAGCCAAAAACATTCAGTACTTC.

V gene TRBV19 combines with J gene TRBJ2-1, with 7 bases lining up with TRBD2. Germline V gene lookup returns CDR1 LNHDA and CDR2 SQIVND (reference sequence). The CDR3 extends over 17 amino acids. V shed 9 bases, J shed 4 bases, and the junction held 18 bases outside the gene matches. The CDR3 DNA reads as TGTGCCAGCGCTGACGGGCAGCGGGATACCTGGTACAATGAGCAGTTCTTC. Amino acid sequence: CASADGQRDTWYNEQFF.

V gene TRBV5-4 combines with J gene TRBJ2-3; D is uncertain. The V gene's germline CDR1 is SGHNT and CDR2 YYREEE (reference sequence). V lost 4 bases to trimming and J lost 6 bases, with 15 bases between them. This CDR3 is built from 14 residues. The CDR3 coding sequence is TGTGCCAGCAGCCTCGGACCTCGGCCCGATACGCAGTATTTT. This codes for CASSLGPRPDTQYF.

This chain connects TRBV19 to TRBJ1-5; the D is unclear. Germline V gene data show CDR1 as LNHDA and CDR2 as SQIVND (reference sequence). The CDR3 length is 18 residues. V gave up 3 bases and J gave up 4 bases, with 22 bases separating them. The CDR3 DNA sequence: TGTGCCAGTAGTATGGGCGTGCCGTTCGCGGCTCTAAATCAGCCCCAGCATTTT. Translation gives CASSMGVPFAALNQPQHF.

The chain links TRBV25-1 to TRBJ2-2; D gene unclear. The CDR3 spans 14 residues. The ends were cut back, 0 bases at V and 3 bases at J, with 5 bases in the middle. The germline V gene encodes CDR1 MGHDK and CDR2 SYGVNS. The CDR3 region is CASSEYSHTGELFF. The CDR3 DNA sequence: TGTGCCAGCAGTGAATATTCCCACACCGGGGAGCTGTTTTTT.

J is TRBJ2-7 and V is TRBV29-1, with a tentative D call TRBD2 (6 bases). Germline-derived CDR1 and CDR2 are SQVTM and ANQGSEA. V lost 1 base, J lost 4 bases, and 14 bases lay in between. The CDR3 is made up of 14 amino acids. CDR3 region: CSVEAGPAGYEQYF. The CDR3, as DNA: TGCAGCGTTGAAGCGGGACCCGCGGGGTACGAGCAGTACTTC.

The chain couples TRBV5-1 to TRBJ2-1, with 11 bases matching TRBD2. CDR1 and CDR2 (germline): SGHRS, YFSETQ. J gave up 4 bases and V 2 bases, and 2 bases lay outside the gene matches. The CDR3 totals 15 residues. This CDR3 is CASSLLAGVYNEQFF. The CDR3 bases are TGCGCCAGCAGCTTACTAGCGGGAGTGTACAATGAGCAGTTCTTC.

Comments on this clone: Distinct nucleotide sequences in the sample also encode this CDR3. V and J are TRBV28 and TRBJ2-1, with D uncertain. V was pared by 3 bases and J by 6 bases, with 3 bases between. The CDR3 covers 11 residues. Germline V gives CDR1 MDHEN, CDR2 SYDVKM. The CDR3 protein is CASSFSNEQFF. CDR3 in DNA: TGTGCCAGCAGTTTTTCCAATGAGCAGTTCTTC. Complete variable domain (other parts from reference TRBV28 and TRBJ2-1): DVKVTQSSRYLVKRTGEKVFLECVQDMDHENMFWYRQDPGLGLRLIYFSYDVKMKEKGDIPEGYSVSREKKERFSLILESASTNQTSMYLCASSFSNEQFFGPGTRLTVL.

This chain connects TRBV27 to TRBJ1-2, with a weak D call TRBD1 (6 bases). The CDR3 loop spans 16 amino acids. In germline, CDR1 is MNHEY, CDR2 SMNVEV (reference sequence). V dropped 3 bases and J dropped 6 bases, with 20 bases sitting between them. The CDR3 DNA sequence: TGTGCCAGCAGTTTTCTTAGGGGGGGCCGCCCTAATGGCTACACCTTC. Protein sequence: CASSFLRGGRPNGYTF.

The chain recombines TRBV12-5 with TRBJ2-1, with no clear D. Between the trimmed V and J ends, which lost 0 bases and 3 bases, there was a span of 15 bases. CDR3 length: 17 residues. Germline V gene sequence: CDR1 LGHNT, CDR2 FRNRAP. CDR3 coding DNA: TGTGCTAGTGGTTTGGTATACATGGGGATTTTCTACAATGAGCAGTTCTTC. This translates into CASGLVYMGIFYNEQFF.

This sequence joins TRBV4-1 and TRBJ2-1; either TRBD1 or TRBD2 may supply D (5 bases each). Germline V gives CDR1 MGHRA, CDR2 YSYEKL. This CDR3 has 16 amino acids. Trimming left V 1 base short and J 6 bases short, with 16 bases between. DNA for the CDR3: TGCGCCAGCAGCCAAGGGGGGTTTAGCGTCATCAATGAGCAGTTCTTC. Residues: CASSQGGFSVINEQFF.

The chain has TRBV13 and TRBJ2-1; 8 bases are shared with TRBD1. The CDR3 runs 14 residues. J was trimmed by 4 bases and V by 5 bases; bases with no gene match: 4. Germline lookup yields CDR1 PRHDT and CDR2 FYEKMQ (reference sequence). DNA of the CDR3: TGTGCCAGCAGCACACGGACAGGGTACAATGAGCAGTTCTTC. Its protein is CASSTRTGYNEQFF.

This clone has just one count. The chain's CDR3 is CASTQMGQGNQPQHF. The DNA for the CDR3 is TGTGCCAGCACCCAAATGGGACAGGGGAATCAGCCCCAGCATTTT. V is TRBV28 and J is TRBJ1-5; 10 bases fit TRBD1. V lost 7 bases to trimming and J lost 4 bases; unmatched junction nucleotides: 7. This CDR3 has 15 amino acids. CDR1 and CDR2 (germline): MDHEN, SYDVKM.

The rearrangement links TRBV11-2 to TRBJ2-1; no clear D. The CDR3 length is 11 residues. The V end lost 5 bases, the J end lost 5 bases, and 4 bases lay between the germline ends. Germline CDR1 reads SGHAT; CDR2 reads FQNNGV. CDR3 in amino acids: CASSLNNEQFF. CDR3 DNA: TGTGCCAGCAGCCTAAACAATGAGCAGTTCTTC.

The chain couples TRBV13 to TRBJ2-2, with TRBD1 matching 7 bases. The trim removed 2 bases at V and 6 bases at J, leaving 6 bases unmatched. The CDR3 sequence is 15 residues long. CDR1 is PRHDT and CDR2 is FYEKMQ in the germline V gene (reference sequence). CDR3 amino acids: CASSLLRQGAGELFF. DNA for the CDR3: TGTGCCAGCAGCTTACTTCGACAGGGCGCCGGGGAGCTGTTTTTT.

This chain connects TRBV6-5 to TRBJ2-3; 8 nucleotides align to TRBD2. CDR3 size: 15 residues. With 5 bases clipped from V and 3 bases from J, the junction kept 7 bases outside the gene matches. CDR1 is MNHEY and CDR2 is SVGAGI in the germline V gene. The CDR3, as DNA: TGTGCCAGCAGTCTAAGCGGGAGTAGGACAGATACGCAGTATTTT. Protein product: CASSLSGSRTDTQYF.

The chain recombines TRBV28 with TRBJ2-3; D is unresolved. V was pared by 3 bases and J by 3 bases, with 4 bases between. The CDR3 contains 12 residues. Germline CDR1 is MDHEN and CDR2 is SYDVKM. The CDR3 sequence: CASSFLTDTQYF. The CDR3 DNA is TGTGCCAGCAGTTTCTTGACAGATACGCAGTATTTT.

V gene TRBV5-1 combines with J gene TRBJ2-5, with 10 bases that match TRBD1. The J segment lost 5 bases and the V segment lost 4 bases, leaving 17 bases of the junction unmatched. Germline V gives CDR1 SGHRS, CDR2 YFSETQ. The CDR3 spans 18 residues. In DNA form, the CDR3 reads TGCGCCAGCAGCCGAAGCTGGGACAGGGGCCCCTTGAGGGAGACCCAGTACTTC. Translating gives CASSRSWDRGPLRETQYF.

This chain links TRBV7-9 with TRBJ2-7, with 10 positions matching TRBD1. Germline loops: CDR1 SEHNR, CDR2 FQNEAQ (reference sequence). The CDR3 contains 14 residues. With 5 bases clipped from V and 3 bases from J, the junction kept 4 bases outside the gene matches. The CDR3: CASSPDRGNYEQYF. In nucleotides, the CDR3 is TGTGCCAGCAGCCCGGACAGGGGGAACTACGAGCAGTACTTC.

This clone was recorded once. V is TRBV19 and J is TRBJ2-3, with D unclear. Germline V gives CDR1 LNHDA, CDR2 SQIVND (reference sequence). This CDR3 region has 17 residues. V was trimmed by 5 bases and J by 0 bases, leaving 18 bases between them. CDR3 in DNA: TGTGCCAGTAGTCTGACGCCAGCCAGCTCTAGCACAGATACGCAGTATTTT. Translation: CASSLTPASSSTDTQYF.

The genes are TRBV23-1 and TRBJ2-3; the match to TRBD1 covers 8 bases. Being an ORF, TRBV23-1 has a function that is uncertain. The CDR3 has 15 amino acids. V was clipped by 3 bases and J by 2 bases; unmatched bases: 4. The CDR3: CASSHRTGHTDTQYF. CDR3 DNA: TGCGCCAGCAGTCACAGGACAGGGCACACAGATACGCAGTATTTT.

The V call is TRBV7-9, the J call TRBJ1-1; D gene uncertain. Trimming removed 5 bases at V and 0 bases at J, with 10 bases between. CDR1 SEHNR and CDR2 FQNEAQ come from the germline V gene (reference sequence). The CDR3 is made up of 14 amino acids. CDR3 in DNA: TGTGCCAGCAGCCCCGACGGAATGAACACTGAAGCTTTCTTT. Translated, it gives CASSPDGMNTEAFF. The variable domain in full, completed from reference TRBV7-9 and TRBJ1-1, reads DTGVSQNPRHKITKRGQNVTFRCDPISEHNRLYWYRQTLGQGPEFLTYFQNEAQLEKSRLLSDRFSAERPKGSFSTLEIQRTEQGDSAMYLCASSPDGMNTEAFFGQGTRLTVV.

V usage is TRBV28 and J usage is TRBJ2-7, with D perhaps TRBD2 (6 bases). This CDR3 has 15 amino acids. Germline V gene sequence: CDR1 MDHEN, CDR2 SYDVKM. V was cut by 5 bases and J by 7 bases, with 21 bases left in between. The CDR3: CASSTTGEGQWEQYF. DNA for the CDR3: TGTGCCAGCAGTACTACGGGGGAAGGCCAGTGGGAGCAGTACTTC.

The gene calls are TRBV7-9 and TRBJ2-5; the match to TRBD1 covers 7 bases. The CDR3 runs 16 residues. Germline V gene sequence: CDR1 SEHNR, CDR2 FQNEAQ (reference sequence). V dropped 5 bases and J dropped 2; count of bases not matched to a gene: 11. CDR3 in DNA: TGTGCCAGCAGCCTCGCGATTAGGGGGCAGCAAGAGACCCAGTACTTC. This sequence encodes CASSLAIRGQQETQYF. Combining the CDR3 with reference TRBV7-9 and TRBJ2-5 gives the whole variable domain DTGVSQNPRHKITKRGQNVTFRCDPISEHNRLYWYRQTLGQGPEFLTYFQNEAQLEKSRLLSDRFSAERPKGSFSTLEIQRTEQGDSAMYLCASSLAIRGQQETQYFGPGTRLLVL.

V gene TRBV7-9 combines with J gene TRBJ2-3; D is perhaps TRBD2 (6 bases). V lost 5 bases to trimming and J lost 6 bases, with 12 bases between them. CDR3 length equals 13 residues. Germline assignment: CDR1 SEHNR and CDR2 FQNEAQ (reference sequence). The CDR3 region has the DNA TGTGCCAGCAGCCCGGGGACTGCTGATACGCAGTATTTT. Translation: CASSPGTADTQYF.

The CDR3 region has the DNA TGTGCCAGCTCACCAGTGGGAGAGACCCAGTACTTC. Translated, it gives CASSPVGETQYF. This chain uses TRBV18 with TRBJ2-5; the D is unclear. Germline assignment: CDR1 KGHSH and CDR2 LQKENI. CDR3 length equals 12 residues. The V gene lost 2 bases and the J gene lost 4 bases, with 5 bases spanning the gap.

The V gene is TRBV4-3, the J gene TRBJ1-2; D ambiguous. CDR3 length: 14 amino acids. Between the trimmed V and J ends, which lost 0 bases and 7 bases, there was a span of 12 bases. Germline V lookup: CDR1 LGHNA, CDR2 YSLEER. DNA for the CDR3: TGCGCCAGCAGCCAAGATGGGCCTTCCTTTGGCTACACCTTC. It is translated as CASSQDGPSFGYTF.

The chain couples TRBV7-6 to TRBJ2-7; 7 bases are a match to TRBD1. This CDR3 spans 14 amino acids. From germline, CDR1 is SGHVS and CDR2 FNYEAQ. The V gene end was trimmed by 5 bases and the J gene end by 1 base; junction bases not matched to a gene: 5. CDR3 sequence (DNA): TGTGCCAGCAGCCGGACAGGATTGTCCTACGAGCAGTACTTC. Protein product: CASSRTGLSYEQYF.

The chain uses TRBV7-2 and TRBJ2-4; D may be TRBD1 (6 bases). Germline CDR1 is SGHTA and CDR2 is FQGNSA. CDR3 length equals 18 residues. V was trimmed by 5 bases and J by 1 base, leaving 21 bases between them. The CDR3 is CASSQPRGGRWAKNIQYF. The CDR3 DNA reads TGTGCCAGCAGCCAACCGCGTGGGGGCAGGTGGGCCAAAAACATTCAGTACTTC.

The chain's CDR3 is CASSPFPGQPWNTGELFF. CDR3 nucleotide sequence: TGTGCCAGCAGTCCATTCCCTGGGCAGCCCTGGAACACCGGGGAGCTGTTTTTT. This sequence joins TRBV27 and TRBJ2-2; D unresolved. The CDR3 sequence is 18 residues long. Germline V gives CDR1 MNHEY, CDR2 SMNVEV (reference sequence). Trimming removed 5 bases from V and 1 base from J, with 20 bases in between.